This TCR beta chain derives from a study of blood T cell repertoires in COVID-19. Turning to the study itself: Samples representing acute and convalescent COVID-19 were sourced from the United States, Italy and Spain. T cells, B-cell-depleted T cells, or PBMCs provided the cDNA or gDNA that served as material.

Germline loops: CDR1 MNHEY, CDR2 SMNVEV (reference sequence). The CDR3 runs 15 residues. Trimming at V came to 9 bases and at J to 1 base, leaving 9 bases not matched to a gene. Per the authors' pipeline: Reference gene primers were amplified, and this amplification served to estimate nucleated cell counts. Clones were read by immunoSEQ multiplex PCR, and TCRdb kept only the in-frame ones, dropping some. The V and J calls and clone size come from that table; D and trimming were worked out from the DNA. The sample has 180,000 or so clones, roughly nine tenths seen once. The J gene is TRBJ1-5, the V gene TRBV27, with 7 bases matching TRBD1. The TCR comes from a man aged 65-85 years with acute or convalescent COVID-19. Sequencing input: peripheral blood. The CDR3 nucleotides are TGTGCCAGGAACAGGGGTACGGTGAGCAATCAGCCCCAGCATTTT. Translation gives CARNRGTVSNQPQHF.